This T cell receptor beta chain came from a study of early T cells in non-severe SARS-CoV-2 infection (dated by TCRdb to the early 2020s). Study-level background: TCR sequencing used bulk RNA from unsorted whole blood, so alpha and beta chains could not be paired.

V and J are truncated by 3 bases and 8 bases respectively, leaving an intervening sequence of 16 bases. Taken from the germline V gene (reference sequence), the CDR1 and CDR2 loops are DFQATT and SNEGSKA. The CDR3 measures 13 amino acids from cysteine to phenylalanine. Only the CDR3 region is kept as DNA, spanning 39 bases read in frame from base 1. Points the paper makes about the study in general: VDJdb matching was skewed toward anti-spike CD8 responses, so virus-specific expansions were likely underestimated and private and CD4 specificities were missed.

Library construction relied on 5' RACE. Reads for this sample came from a NextSeq 500. To correct for sequencing error and PCR bias, the TCR library protocol tagged individual cDNA molecules with unique molecular identifiers. TCR alpha and beta chains were both sequenced, and the abundances of alpha and beta sequences in each sample were closely correlated with each other. Per the original workflow: Decombinator V4 was used to annotate the V gene, J gene and CDR3 of the TCR sequences. Expanded TCRs were defined as changing significantly between any two time points under a Poisson model with p below 0.0001. TCR abundances were normalised to the total number of TCRs sequenced per sample and were expressed as counts per million. MAIT TCRs were defined by TRAV1-2 paired with TRAJ12, TRAJ20 or TRAJ33, and iNKT TCRs by TRAV10 paired with TRAJ18. VDJdb, accessed 1 November 2021, was searched for CMV, EBV and SARS-CoV-2 annotated TCRs, excluding TCRs annotated for multiple antigens. Clones were called with MiXCR by TCRdb after fastp trimmed the public reads at Q25, and only in-frame beta chains were retained. Rows with a matching CDR3 protein are joined into one entry that keeps the most common DNA and genes. In this record, the V and J calls reflect TCRdb's handling and not the investigators' own analysis. This sample is represented by 57,000 or so distinct CDR3 sequences; about 5.6% of them were singletons. Of the sample, 6.8% falls within the top ten clones.

This was a case-control study nested in a cohort of healthcare workers in London, UK, who had nasopharyngeal swab PCR tests and blood samples taken every week. Healthcare workers were recruited during the week of the UK lockdown, between 23 and 31 March 2020, and followed weekly for up to roughly 15 weeks. This clonotype showed up many times. No cognate antigen has been identified for it. No quality values exist for individual bases; no much larger clone is one base distant. This chain is built from TRBV20-1 and TRBJ1-2, with the D gene too uncertain to name. The sample was whole blood. The TCR originated in an adult who was a healthcare worker with PCR-confirmed SARS-CoV-2 infection or an uninfected control (not recorded which). The encoded CDR3 is CSARERSRRGYTF. The nucleotides are TGCAGTGCTAGGGAAAGATCCCGTCGGGGCTACACCTTC.